Listed below are T cell receptor beta chains from one sample, sequenced in a study of immune cell composition in non-small cell lung cancer. Some clones are missing from TCRdb's copy, which holds only in-frame ones; the method was immunoSEQ multiplex PCR. The sample includes about 7,000 clones, 60% to 75% of them seen just once. The sample consisted of lung tumor tissue. The receptor source for this set is a human donor with non-small cell lung cancer. The CDR3 runs from the conserved cysteine through the conserved F or W. D genes are given only for firm matches. Size tells how often a clone was seen (once, few, many) or the class of an expanded clone, and some rows leave it out.

>TRBD2|-|TRBV5-4|TRBJ2-1
CASSHPTSGKSYNEQFF
TGTGCCAGCAGCCACCCGACTAGCGGGAAATCCTACAATGAGCAGTTCTTC
>TRBD1|-|TRBV4-2|TRBJ1-4
CASSQKGRGNEKLFF
TGTGCCAGCAGCCAGAAAGGCAGGGGGAACGAAAAACTGTTTTTT
>-|-|TRBV2|TRBJ2-2
CASSGRLGWAGELFF
TGTGCCAGCAGTGGCAGACTAGGCTGGGCCGGGGAGCTGTTTTTT
>-|few|TRBV28|TRBJ1-4
CASKGEVQKLFF
TGTGCCAGCAAAGGGGAAGTTCAAAAACTGTTTTTT
>TRBD1|-|TRBV7-9|TRBJ2-7
CASSFGGGTGTYEQYF
TGTGCCAGCAGCTTTGGGGGCGGGACAGGAACCTACGAGCAGTACTTC
>-|-|TRBV29-1|TRBJ1-2
CSVQGLNYGYTF
TGCAGCGTGCAGGGCCTTAACTATGGCTACACCTTC
>-|-|TRBV27|TRBJ1-2
CASKPQVYYGYTF
TGTGCCAGCAAACCTCAGGTTTACTATGGCTACACCTTC
>-|few|TRBV19|TRBJ1-4
CASSPLWVPSEKLFF
TGTGCCAGTAGTCCTCTTTGGGTCCCTAGTGAAAAACTGTTTTTT
>-|few|TRBV16|TRBJ2-7
CASSRAIVQYF
TGTGCCAGCAGCCGTGCGATAGTGCAGTACTTC
>-|-|TRBV7-2|TRBJ2-3
CASSLVGTGSTDTQYF
TGTGCCAGCAGCTTAGTCGGAACAGGGAGCACAGATACGCAGTATTTT
>TRBD1|-|TRBV10-3|TRBJ1-2
CAIRDPGQGYGYTF
TGTGCCATCAGGGATCCGGGACAGGGCTATGGCTACACCTTC